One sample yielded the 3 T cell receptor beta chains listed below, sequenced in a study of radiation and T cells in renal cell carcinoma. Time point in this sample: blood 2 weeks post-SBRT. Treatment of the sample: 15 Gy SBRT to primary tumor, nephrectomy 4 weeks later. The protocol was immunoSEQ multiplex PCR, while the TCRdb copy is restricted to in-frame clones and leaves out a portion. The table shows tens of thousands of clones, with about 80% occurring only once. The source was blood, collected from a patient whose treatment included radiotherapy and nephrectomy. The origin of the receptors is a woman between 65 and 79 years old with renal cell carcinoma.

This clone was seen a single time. In DNA form, the CDR3 reads TGTGCCAGCTCACCACTCGCCGGGACCAATAACCTTCGCGAGCAGTACTTC. Protein product: CASSPLAGTNNLREQYF. The rearrangement links TRBV18 to TRBJ2-7; D may be TRBD1 or TRBD2 (5 bases each). V was clipped by 1 base and J by 6 bases, with 22 bases between them. The CDR3 is 17 residues long. Germline CDR1 is KGHSH and CDR2 is LQKENI.

CDR3 bases: TGTGCCAGCGGTACGTCATGGAATGCTTTCTTT. Translation gives CASGTSWNAFF. This chain joins TRBV6-1 and TRBJ1-1; D ambiguous. Deletions cut 8 bases from V and 11 bases from J, with 15 bases between. CDR1 is MNHNS, CDR2 SASEGT, per germline. There are 11 residues in the CDR3.

CDR3 loop: CATSRDRGWNTDTQYF. Here the CDR3 DNA reads TGTGCCACCAGCAGAGATAGGGGTTGGAACACAGATACGCAGTATTTT. This chain uses TRBV15 with TRBJ2-3; TRBD1 is a possible D gene (5 bases). This CDR3 is 16 amino acids long. The germline V gene has CDR1 LNHNV and CDR2 YYDKDF (reference sequence). V was shortened by 0 bases and J by 2 bases, with 12 bases between the two germline ends.